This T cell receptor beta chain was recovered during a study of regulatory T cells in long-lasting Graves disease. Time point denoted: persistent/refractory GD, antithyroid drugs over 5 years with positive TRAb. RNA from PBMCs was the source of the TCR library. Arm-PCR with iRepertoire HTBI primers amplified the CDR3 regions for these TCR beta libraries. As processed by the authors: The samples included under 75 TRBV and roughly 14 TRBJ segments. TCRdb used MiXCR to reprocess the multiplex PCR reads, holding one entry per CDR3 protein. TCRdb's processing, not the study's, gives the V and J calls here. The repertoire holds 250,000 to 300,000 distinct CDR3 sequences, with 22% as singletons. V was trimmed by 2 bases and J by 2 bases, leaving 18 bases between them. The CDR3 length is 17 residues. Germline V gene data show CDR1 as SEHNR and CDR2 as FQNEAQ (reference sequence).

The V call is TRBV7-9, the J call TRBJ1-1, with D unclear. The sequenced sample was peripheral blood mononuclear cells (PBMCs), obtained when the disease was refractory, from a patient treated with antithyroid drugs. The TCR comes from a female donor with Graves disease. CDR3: CASSLSYGVGSNTEAFF. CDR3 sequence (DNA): TGTGCCAGCAGCTTAAGTTACGGAGTGGGCAGCAACACTGAAGCTTTCTTT.